These 30 T cell receptor beta chains were all obtained from the same sample, sequenced in a study of cytomegalovirus exposure and HLA in healthy donors. PCR involved 60 Vbeta and 13 Jbeta primers. Data came from immunoSEQ multiplex PCR; TCRdb stores just in-frame clones and leaves some out. The table has approximately 89,000 clones, 85% seen once. The sample taken for sequencing was PBMCs. The receptors shown here come from a man aged 35 to 55 in good health and CMV-seropositive.

The genes are TRBV2 and TRBJ2-7; the D gene is possibly TRBD1 (6 bases). Germline V gene sequence: CDR1 SNHLY, CDR2 FYNNEI. V was pared by 6 bases and J by 4 bases, with 10 bases between. This CDR3 has 12 residues. In DNA, the CDR3 is TGTGCCAGCAGCGTACAGGGTTACGAGCAGTACTTC. Protein: CASSVQGYEQYF.

CDR3 sequence (DNA): TGTGCCAGCAGCGAAAGGGGGCGCGGGGAGACCCAGTACTTC. Its protein product is CASSERGRGETQYF. The chain uses TRBV6-1 and TRBJ2-5; TRBD1 aligns across 7 bases. The ends lost 6 bases at V and 5 bases at J; junction bases unmatched: 9. Germline V gives CDR1 MNHNS, CDR2 SASEGT. The CDR3 runs to 14 residues.

A single count supports this clone. CDR3: CASSYSGQRNQPQHF. The CDR3 bases are TGTGCCAGCAGTTATTCAGGACAGAGAAATCAGCCCCAGCATTTT. The genes are TRBV6-5 and TRBJ1-5; perhaps TRBD1 as D (6 bases). CDR3 length equals 15 residues. Trimming removed 3 bases at V and 4 bases at J, with 13 bases between. Germline CDR1 MNHEY, CDR2 SVGAGI.

The chain couples TRBV16 to TRBJ1-2, with unresolved D. With 0 bases removed from V and 2 bases from J, the gap between germline ends came to 7 bases. CDR3 length: 14 residues. The germline V gene encodes CDR1 KGHSY and CDR2 FQNENV. The CDR3 DNA sequence: TGTGCCAGCAGCCAATCCGCGGGGAACTATGGCTACACCTTC. Its translation: CASSQSAGNYGYTF.

V and J are TRBV7-2 and TRBJ2-7, with TRBD2 matching over 12 bases. The V gene end was trimmed by 9 bases and the J gene end by 4 bases; junction bases not matched to a gene: 19. CDR3 size: 18 residues. Germline CDR1 SGHTA, CDR2 FQGNSA. The CDR3 spells CASAAAGLAGSSPYEQYF. The CDR3 nucleotides are TGTGCCAGTGCAGCAGCGGGACTAGCGGGTTCCTCCCCGTACGAGCAGTACTTC.

Details on this clone: Other DNA sequences in this sample translate to the same CDR3. V and J are TRBV28 and TRBJ2-7; D is unresolved. V was trimmed by 6 bases and J by 1 base, leaving 10 bases between them. The germline V gene has CDR1 MDHEN and CDR2 SYDVKM. This CDR3 region has 13 residues. The CDR3 reads CASSLTQSYEQYF. The CDR3 DNA reads as TGTGCCAGCAGCCTCACGCAGTCCTACGAGCAGTACTTC.

This clone was recorded a few times. The chain combines TRBV7-8 with TRBJ2-1; TRBD2 is a possible D gene (5 bases). The V gene's germline CDR1 is SGHVS and CDR2 FQNEAQ. The length of the CDR3 is 13 residues. Trimming cost V 3 bases and J 8 bases, with 11 bases left between them. The CDR3 DNA follows: TGTGCCAGCAGCTTTGGACTCTTCTATGAGCAGTTCTTC. This translates into CASSFGLFYEQFF. The complete variable domain, with remaining parts taken from reference TRBV7-8 and TRBJ2-1, reads GAGVSQSPRYKVAKRGQDVALRCDPISGHVSLFWYQQALGQGPEFLTYFQNEAQLDKSGLPSDRFFAERPEGSVSTLKIQRTQQEDSAVYLCASSFGLFYEQFFGPGTRLTVL.

V usage is TRBV7-2 and J usage is TRBJ1-3; TRBD1 matches 7 bases. The germline gives CDR1 SGHTA, CDR2 FQGNSA. The CDR3 is 16 amino acids. J lost 7 bases, V lost 3 bases, and 12 bases had no gene match. The CDR3 DNA follows: TGTGCCAGCAGCTTTCCGGACAGGAGGGTAGGGAACACCATATATTTT. Its protein product is CASSFPDRRVGNTIYF. Combining the CDR3 with reference TRBV7-2 and TRBJ1-3 gives the whole variable domain GAGVSQSPSNKVTEKGKDVELRCDPISGHTALYWYRQSLGQGLEFLIYFQGNSAPDKSGLPSDRFSAERTGGSVSTLTIQRTQQEDSAVYLCASSFPDRRVGNTIYFGEGSWLTVV.

The chain carries TRBV11-3 and TRBJ2-1; possibly TRBD2 for D (5 bases). Per the germline V gene, CDR1 is SGHNT and CDR2 is YENEEA. The CDR3 has 14 residues. V was pared by 3 bases and J by 4 bases, with 10 bases between. The CDR3 reads CASSFPGSYNEQFF. The CDR3, as DNA: TGTGCCAGCAGCTTCCCGGGGTCGTACAATGAGCAGTTCTTC.

The gene calls are TRBV6-5 and TRBJ2-1, with D possibly matching TRBD1 (6 bases). Trimming took 5 bases from V and 0 from J, leaving 11 bases between them. The CDR3 extends over 15 amino acids. Germline lookup yields CDR1 MNHEY and CDR2 SVGAGI. This chain's CDR3 is CASSRGSLSYNEQFF. The DNA for the CDR3 is TGTGCCAGCAGTAGGGGGTCCCTCTCCTACAATGAGCAGTTCTTC.

With regard to this clone: It is unclear where the CDR3 begins or ends on the DNA, so no DNA is shown, and the CDR3 is as TCRdb lists it. V gene TRBV21-1 combines with J gene TRBJ1-5; the table gives TRBD1 as D, unverified against the DNA. TRBV21-1 is designated a pseudogene. Counting both end residues, the CDR3 totals 17 amino acids. CDR3 sequence: CAPFGQGKNNSNQPQHF.

This clone was observed once. This rearrangement joins TRBV28 to TRBJ1-3; D is undetermined. CDR3 length: 12 residues. Looked up from germline, CDR1 is MDHEN and CDR2 is SYDVKM. Trimming shortened V by 3 bases and J by 4 bases, and 4 bases separated the two germline ends. This CDR3 is CASSFRGNTIYF. Here the CDR3 DNA reads TGTGCCAGCAGTTTCAGGGGAAACACCATATATTTT.

The rearrangement uses TRBV6-5 and TRBJ2-2; D remains unclear. The CDR3 has 13 residues. From germline, CDR1 is MNHEY and CDR2 SVGAGI. Trimming left V 1 base short and J 7 bases short, with 7 bases between. CDR3 amino acids: CASSYFIGGELFF. The CDR3 bases are TGTGCCAGCAGTTACTTTATCGGCGGGGAGCTGTTTTTT.

This chain joins TRBV5-6 and TRBJ1-2, with a possible D match to TRBD1 (6 bases). Trimming removed 2 bases at V and 2 bases at J, with 25 bases between. The CDR3 is 19 amino acids. Germline assignment: CDR1 SGHDT and CDR2 YYEEEE. The CDR3 nucleotides are TGTGCCAGCAGCTTTACTTTAAGGGCTTTAGGACAGCGAAACTATGGCTACACCTTC. It yields the protein CASSFTLRALGQRNYGYTF.

The count of this clone is one. This chain connects TRBV19 to TRBJ1-4, with 8 bases identical to TRBD1. The CDR3 loop spans 15 amino acids. The germline V gene has CDR1 LNHDA and CDR2 SQIVND (reference sequence). V lost 7 bases and J lost 7; bases outside the gene matches: 11. CDR3 loop: CASTRKDREGEKLFF. As DNA, the CDR3 is TGTGCCAGTACAAGAAAGGACAGGGAGGGTGAAAAACTGTTTTTT.

This chain connects TRBV28 to TRBJ2-7, with 8 bases identical to TRBD2. Trimming removed 4 bases from V and 3 bases from J; junction bases left unmatched: 8. Germline V lookup: CDR1 MDHEN, CDR2 SYDVKM. The CDR3 totals 15 residues. CDR3 loop: CASSSLLAGGYEQYF. For the CDR3, the DNA is TGTGCCAGCAGTTCACTCTTGGCGGGGGGCTACGAGCAGTACTTC.

The V and J genes are TRBV10-3 and TRBJ1-5; D remains unclear. CDR3 size: 13 residues. Trimming cost V 5 bases and J 4 bases, with 9 bases left between them. Germline assignment: CDR1 ENHRY and CDR2 SYGVKD. The CDR3 nucleotides read TGTGCCATCAGTCTTACAGAAAATCAGCCCCAGCATTTT. Its protein product is CAISLTENQPQHF.

The gene calls are TRBV9 and TRBJ2-5; a possible D gene is TRBD2 (7 bases). The CDR3 length is 15 residues. V was cut by 3 bases and J by 2 bases, with 14 bases left in between. CDR1 SGDLS and CDR2 YYNGEE come from the germline V gene. Written as DNA, the CDR3 is TGTGCCAGCAGCGGTGTCGGGGGGCGACAAGAGACCCAGTACTTC. This sequence encodes CASSGVGGRQETQYF.

The CDR3 here is CASSQDRASGGLESSYEQYF. The CDR3 DNA reads TGCGCCAGCAGCCAAGATAGGGCAAGCGGGGGGCTGGAGAGCTCCTACGAGCAGTACTTC. The gene calls are TRBV4-1 and TRBJ2-7; the match to TRBD2 covers 9 bases. Germline assignment: CDR1 MGHRA and CDR2 YSYEKL. V dropped 0 bases and J dropped 0; count of bases not matched to a gene: 15. This CDR3 spans 20 amino acids.

The chain uses TRBV11-2 and TRBJ2-3, with TRBD2 identical over 11 bases. The V gene end was trimmed by 3 bases and the J gene end by 2 bases; junction bases not matched to a gene: 7. Germline V gene sequence: CDR1 SGHAT, CDR2 FQNNGV. The length of the CDR3 is 17 residues. The CDR3 reads CASSLASGGFYTDTQYF. CDR3 nucleotide sequence: TGTGCCAGCAGCTTGGCTAGCGGGGGGTTTTACACAGATACGCAGTATTTT.

The chain is built from TRBV19 and TRBJ2-1; 7 bases line up with TRBD1. V shed 5 bases and J 7 bases; nucleotides not matched to a gene: 14. The CDR3 runs to 16 residues. Germline loops: CDR1 LNHDA, CDR2 SQIVND (reference sequence). CDR3 in amino acids: CASSQNGLGQSNEQFF. The CDR3 nucleotides are TGTGCCAGTAGTCAAAACGGGTTGGGACAGTCGAATGAGCAGTTCTTC.

The chain employs TRBV6-1 and TRBJ1-6, with D uncertain. Trimming cost V 3 bases and J 7 bases, with 10 bases left between them. The CDR3 is 14 amino acids. Germline-derived CDR1 and CDR2 are MNHNS and SASEGT. CDR3 residues: CASSDSGSNSPLHF. The CDR3 coding sequence is TGTGCCAGCAGTGATTCGGGGTCCAATTCACCCCTCCACTTT.

The CDR3 DNA follows: TGTGCCAGCAGCTGCCGGGACAGGGGGCCCCGAGGGGTGTACAATGAGCAGTTCTTC. It yields the protein CASSCRDRGPRGVYNEQFF. This sequence joins TRBV7-3 and TRBJ2-1, with 12 bases aligning to TRBD1. CDR1 is SGHTA and CDR2 is FQGTGA in the germline V gene. V dropped 4 bases and J dropped 4; count of bases not matched to a gene: 14. The CDR3 consists of 19 residues.

The chain recombines TRBV5-4 with TRBJ1-2; tentatively, D is TRBD1 (6 bases). The germline V gene encodes CDR1 SGHNT and CDR2 YYREEE (reference sequence). This CDR3 is built from 15 residues. Deletions cut 4 bases from V and 0 bases from J, with 13 bases between. CDR3 protein: CASSNYRVSNYGYTF. The CDR3 DNA is TGTGCCAGCAGCAACTACAGGGTTTCTAACTATGGCTACACCTTC.

The chain combines TRBV5-1 with TRBJ1-4; 8 bases are a match to TRBD1. CDR1 SGHRS and CDR2 YFSETQ come from the germline V gene. The V gene end was trimmed by 4 bases and the J gene end by 8 bases; junction bases not matched to a gene: 4. The CDR3 is 13 amino acids. The chain's CDR3 is CASSHTGGEKLFF. CDR3 sequence (DNA): TGCGCCAGCAGCCATACAGGGGGAGAAAAACTGTTTTTT.

The gene calls are TRBV19 and TRBJ1-1; no clear D. The length of the CDR3 is 13 residues. The V and J ends lost 6 bases and 0 bases respectively, with 8 bases between them. Germline lookup yields CDR1 LNHDA and CDR2 SQIVND (reference sequence). The CDR3 spells CASRYSLNTEAFF. CDR3 in DNA: TGTGCCAGTAGGTACAGCTTGAACACTGAAGCTTTCTTT.

The chain has TRBV7-8 and TRBJ1-4; 7 positions agree with TRBD1. After removal of 4 bases from V and 8 bases from J, the junction contained 10 bases not matched to a gene. This CDR3 contains 15 residues. Germline V CDR1 and CDR2: SGHVS, FQNEAQ. The CDR3 DNA is TGTGCCAGCAGCTCCCGGGACAGATTTGGAGAAAAACTGTTTTTT. Translating it yields CASSSRDRFGEKLFF.

This clone was observed a few times. This chain's CDR3 is CASSLAGGYQETQYF. In DNA form, the CDR3 reads TGCGCCAGCAGCCTCGCGGGGGGGTACCAAGAGACCCAGTACTTC. The chain employs TRBV5-1 and TRBJ2-5; 9 bases are shared with TRBD2. CDR3 length equals 15 residues. V lost 4 bases, J lost 0 bases, and 4 bases stayed unmatched. CDR1 SGHRS and CDR2 YFSETQ come from the germline V gene. Variable domain in full (rest from reference TRBV5-1 and TRBJ2-5): KAGVTQTPRYLIKTRGQQVTLSCSPISGHRSVSWYQQTPGQGLQFLFEYFSETQRNKGNFPGRFSGRQFSNSRSEMNVSTLELGDSALYLCASSLAGGYQETQYFGPGTRLLVL.

The rearrangement links TRBV28 to TRBJ2-2, with 11 bases aligning to TRBD1. This CDR3 spans 16 amino acids. Trimming at V came to 6 bases and at J to 9 bases, leaving 12 bases not matched to a gene. Germline V CDR1 and CDR2: MDHEN, SYDVKM. DNA of the CDR3: TGTGCCAGCAGCCAAGGGGGGACAGGGGGTTTCAGGGAGCTGTTTTTT. Protein: CASSQGGTGGFRELFF.

The chain links TRBV11-2 to TRBJ2-1; no firm D call. This CDR3 contains 15 residues. CDR1 is SGHAT and CDR2 is FQNNGV in the germline V gene. V lost 1 base and J lost 7, with 14 bases in between. The CDR3 bases are TGTGCCAGCAGCTTAGCGGGTCAAAGTGGAAATGAGCAGTTCTTC. This translates into CASSLAGQSGNEQFF.